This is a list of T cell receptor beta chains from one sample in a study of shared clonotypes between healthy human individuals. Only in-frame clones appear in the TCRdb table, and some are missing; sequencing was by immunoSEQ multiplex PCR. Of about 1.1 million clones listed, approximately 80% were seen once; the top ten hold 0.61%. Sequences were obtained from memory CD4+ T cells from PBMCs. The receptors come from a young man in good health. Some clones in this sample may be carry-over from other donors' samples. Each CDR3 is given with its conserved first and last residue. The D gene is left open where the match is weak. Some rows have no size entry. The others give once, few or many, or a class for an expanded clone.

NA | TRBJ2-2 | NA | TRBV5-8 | CASSLGDLGARKLFF | TGTGCCAGCAGCTTGGGGGATCTTGGAGCGCGGAAGCTGTTTTTT
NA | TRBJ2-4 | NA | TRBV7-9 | CASSLAWGLGNIQYF | TGTGCCAGCAGCTTAGCGTGGGGTCTCGGAAACATTCAGTACTTC
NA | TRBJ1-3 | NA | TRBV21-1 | CASSKREFSGNTIYF | TGTGCCAGCAGCAAAAGGGAATTCTCTGGAAACACCATATATTTT
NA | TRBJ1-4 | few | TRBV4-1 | CASSQEGGATNEKLFF | TGCGCCAGCAGCCAAGAAGGCGGGGCAACTAATGAAAAACTGTTTTTT
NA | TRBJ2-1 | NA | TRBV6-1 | CASSEGWTLYNEQFF | TGTGCCAGCAGTGAAGGTTGGACACTTTACAATGAGCAGTTCTTC
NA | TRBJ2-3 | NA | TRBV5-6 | CASSPGFPTDTQYF | TGTGCCAGCAGCCCCGGGTTCCCCACAGATACGCAGTATTTT
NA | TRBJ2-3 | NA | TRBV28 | CASSLDRSRTDTQYF | TGTGCCAGCAGTTTAGATAGGTCCCGCACAGATACGCAGTATTTT
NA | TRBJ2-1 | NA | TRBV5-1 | CASRKGPELSEQFF | TGCGCCAGCAGGAAGGGGCCGGAGCTTTCTGAGCAGTTCTTC
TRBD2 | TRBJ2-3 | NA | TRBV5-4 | CASSLGAGGPADTQYF | TGTGCCAGCAGCTTGGGGGCGGGAGGGCCGGCAGATACGCAGTATTTT
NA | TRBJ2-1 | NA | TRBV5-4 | CASSLAGASRDEQFF | TGTGCCAGCAGCTTGGCCGGTGCTAGCAGAGATGAGCAGTTCTTC
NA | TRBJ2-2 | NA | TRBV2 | CASSDIGRQRNTGELFF | TGTGCCAGCAGTGATATCGGTAGGCAGAGGAACACCGGGGAGCTGTTTTTT
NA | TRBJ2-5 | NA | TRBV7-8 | CASSLVEGVETQYF | TGTGCCAGCAGCTTAGTAGAGGGGGTGGAGACCCAGTACTTC
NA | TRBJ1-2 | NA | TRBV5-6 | CASTDLGVGYGYTF | TGTGCCAGCACCGACCTAGGGGTTGGCTATGGCTACACCTTC
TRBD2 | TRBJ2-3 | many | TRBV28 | CASSLYPSGSFDTQYF | TGTGCCAGCAGTTTATATCCTAGCGGGAGTTTCGATACGCAGTATTTT
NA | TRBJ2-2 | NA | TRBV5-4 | CASSEGAGTGELFF | TGTGCCAGCAGCGAAGGTGCGGGCACCGGGGAGCTGTTTTTT
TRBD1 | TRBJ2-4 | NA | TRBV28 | CASTSEGTEVF | TGTGCCAGCACGTCCGAGGGGACAGAAGTATTC
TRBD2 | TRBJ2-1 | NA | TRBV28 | CASSRLAGNEQFF | TGTGCCAGCAGCCGACTAGCGGGTAATGAGCAGTTCTTC
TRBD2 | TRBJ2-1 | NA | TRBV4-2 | CASSQDGRGSGRLHNEQFF | TGTGCCAGCAGCCAAGATGGGCGCGGTAGCGGGAGGTTACACAATGAGCAGTTCTTC
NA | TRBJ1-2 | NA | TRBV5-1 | CASRTGTGDLYGYTF | TGCGCCAGCAGAACCGGGACGGGGGACCTCTATGGCTACACCTTC
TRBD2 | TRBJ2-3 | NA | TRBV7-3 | CASSLTAGGPDTQYF | TGTGCCAGCAGCTTAACGGCGGGAGGGCCGGATACGCAGTATTTT
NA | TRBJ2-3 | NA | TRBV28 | CASRQGRTDTQYF | TGTGCCAGCAGACAGGGCCGCACAGATACGCAGTATTTT
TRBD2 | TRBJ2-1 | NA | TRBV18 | CASSPPQREFNEQFF | TGTGCCAGCTCACCACCCCAGCGGGAGTTTAATGAGCAGTTCTTC
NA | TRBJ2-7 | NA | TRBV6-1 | CASSEGRLGTRYEQYF | TGTGCCAGCAGTGAAGGTCGGTTGGGCACCCGCTACGAGCAGTACTTC
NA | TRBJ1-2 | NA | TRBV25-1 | CASSDPAQRRGYTF | TGTGCCAGCAGTGACCCGGCCCAGCGTCGGGGCTACACCTTC
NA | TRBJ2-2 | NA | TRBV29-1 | CSVEKGGRGSKNTGELFF | TGCAGCGTTGAAAAGGGGGGGCGCGGGTCTAAGAACACCGGGGAGCTGTTTTTT
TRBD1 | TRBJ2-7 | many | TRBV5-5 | CASSPGQGLQYF | TGTGCCAGCAGCCCGGGACAGGGATTGCAGTACTTC
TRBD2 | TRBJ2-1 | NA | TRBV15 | CATSRDRTGGGRNEQFF | TGTGCCACCAGCAGAGATCGGACGGGAGGGGGAAGGAATGAGCAGTTCTTC
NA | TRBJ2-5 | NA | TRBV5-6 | CASSLGRRGQTQYF | TGTGCCAGCAGCTTGGGGCGCAGGGGACAGACCCAGTACTTC
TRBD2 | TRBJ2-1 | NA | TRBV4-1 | CASSQDPAGANNEQFF | TGCGCCAGCAGCCAAGATCCGGCGGGAGCTAACAATGAGCAGTTCTTC
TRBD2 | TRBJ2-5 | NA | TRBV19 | CASATSGRGETQYF | TGTGCCAGTGCGACTAGCGGGAGGGGGGAGACCCAGTACTTC
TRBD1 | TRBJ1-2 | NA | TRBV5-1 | CASRNTGGAGYTF | TGCGCCAGCAGGAATACAGGGGGCGCTGGCTACACCTTC
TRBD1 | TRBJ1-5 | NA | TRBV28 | CASSLDRVWHF | TGTGCCAGCAGTTTGGACAGGGTATGGCATTTT
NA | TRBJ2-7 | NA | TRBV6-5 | CASTKGGVTYEQYF | TGTGCCAGCACCAAGGGGGGGGTGACCTACGAGCAGTACTTC
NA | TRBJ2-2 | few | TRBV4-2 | CASSQGGGTGELFF | TGTGCCAGCAGCCAAGGAGGTGGAACCGGGGAGCTGTTTTTT
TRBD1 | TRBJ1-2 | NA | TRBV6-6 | CASSPVHLIQGGGYTF | TGTGCCAGCAGTCCCGTCCACCTCATCCAGGGGGGAGGCTACACCTTC
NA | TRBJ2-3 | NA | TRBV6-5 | CASSSPAGVTQYF | TGTGCCAGCAGTTCACCCGCTGGAGTTACGCAGTATTTT
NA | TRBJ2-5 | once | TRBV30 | CAWRGLYQETQYF | TGTGCCTGGAGGGGGCTGTACCAAGAGACCCAGTACTTC
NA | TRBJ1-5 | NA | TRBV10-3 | CAISDSNLGNQPQHF | TGTGCCATCAGTGACTCGAACCTGGGCAATCAGCCCCAGCATTTT
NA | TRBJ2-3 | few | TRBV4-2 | CASSQVEANADTQYF | TGTGCCAGCAGCCAAGTCGAGGCAAACGCAGATACGCAGTATTTT
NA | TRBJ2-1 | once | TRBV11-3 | CASSFGLFNEQFF | TGTGCCAGCAGCTTCGGCCTGTTCAATGAGCAGTTCTTC
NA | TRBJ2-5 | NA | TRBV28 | CASSSGDLPETQYF | TGTGCCAGCAGTTCGGGGGACCTCCCAGAGACCCAGTACTTC